The 4 T cell receptor beta chains below come from one sample, sequenced in a study of response to subunit inactivated influenza vaccine. TCRdb re-called the RT-PCR reads through MiXCR, storing one row per CDR3 protein. This table holds more than 200,000 distinct CDR3 sequences, 9.5% to 15% found once. The sample consisted of non-naive T cells sorted from PBMCs, taken less than 15 days before vaccination. The receptors stem from a man over 45 who received an inactivated influenza vaccine.

This clonotype was observed many times. The rearrangement links TRBV7-2 to TRBJ2-3; TRBD2 matches 13 bases. After removal of 4 bases from V and 6 bases from J, the junction contained 4 bases not matched to a gene. This CDR3 region has 15 residues. Germline lookup yields CDR1 SGHTA and CDR2 FQGNSA. The chain's CDR3 is CASSSGLAGVDTQYF. The CDR3 DNA sequence: TGTGCCAGCAGCTCCGGACTAGCGGGAGTGGATACGCAGTATTTT.

This clonotype was observed a few times. The V call is TRBV4-1, the J call TRBJ1-5; 10 bases line up with TRBD1. The CDR3 spans 16 residues. With 0 bases clipped from V and 9 bases from J, the junction kept 8 bases outside the gene matches. Germline V lookup: CDR1 MGHRA, CDR2 YSYEKL. CDR3 protein: CASSQDPGTGDWPQHF. Written as DNA, the CDR3 is TGCGCCAGCAGCCAAGATCCAGGGACAGGGGACTGGCCCCAGCATTTT.

This clonotype was counted between two and nine times. This chain uses TRBV3-1 with TRBJ2-3; 14 bases fit TRBD2. V shed 4 bases and J 2 bases; nucleotides not matched to a gene: 11. CDR1 is LGHDT and CDR2 is YNNKEL in the germline V gene (reference sequence). This CDR3 comprises 19 residues. CDR3 DNA sequence: TGTGCCAGCAGCCTCTCCAGGACTAGCGGGAGGCCTAACACAGATACGCAGTATTTT. Its protein product is CASSLSRTSGRPNTDTQYF.

This sequence joins TRBV20-1 and TRBJ2-5, with TRBD1 matching over 11 bases. The length of the CDR3 is 15 residues. The trim removed 5 bases at V and 5 bases at J, leaving 10 bases unmatched. Per the germline V gene, CDR1 is DFQATT and CDR2 is SNEGSKA (reference sequence). For the CDR3, the DNA is TGCAGTGCTGGCGGGGACAGGGGGTTGCGGGAGACCCAGTACTTC. It codes for CSAGGDRGLRETQYF.